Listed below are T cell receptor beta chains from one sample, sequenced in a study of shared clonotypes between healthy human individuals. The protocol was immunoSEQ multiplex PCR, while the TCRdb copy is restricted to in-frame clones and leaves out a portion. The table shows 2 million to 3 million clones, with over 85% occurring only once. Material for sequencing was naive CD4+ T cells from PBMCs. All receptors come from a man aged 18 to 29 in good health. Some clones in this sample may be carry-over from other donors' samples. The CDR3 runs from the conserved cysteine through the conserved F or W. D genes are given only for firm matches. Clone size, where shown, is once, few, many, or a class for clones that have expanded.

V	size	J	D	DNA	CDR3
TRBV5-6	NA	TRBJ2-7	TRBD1	TGTGCCAGCAGGAGACAGGGGGGATCCTACGAGCAGTACTTC	CASRRQGGSYEQYF
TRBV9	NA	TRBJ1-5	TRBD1	TGTGCCAGCAGCGTAGGTCAGGGGGGCAATCAGCCCCAGCATTTT	CASSVGQGGNQPQHF
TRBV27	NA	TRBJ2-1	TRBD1	TGTGCCAGCAGGCGAGACAGGGGCGGATCCTACAATGAGCAGTTCTTC	CASRRDRGGSYNEQFF
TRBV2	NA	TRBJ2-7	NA	TGTGCCAGCAGTCAATCCTCGGGTAGCTCCTACGAGCAGTACTTC	CASSQSSGSSYEQYF
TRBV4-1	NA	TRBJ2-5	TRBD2	TGCGCCAGCAGCCAAGATGTCGGGAGGGCCCAGGAGACCCAGTACTTC	CASSQDVGRAQETQYF
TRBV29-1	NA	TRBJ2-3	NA	TGCAGCGTTGAACCCGGGAGCACAGATACGCAGTATTTT	CSVEPGSTDTQYF
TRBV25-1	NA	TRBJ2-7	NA	TGTGCCAGCAGTGCTCATCCGGAGGGCCGGAGCGGCGAGCAGTACTTC	CASSAHPEGRSGEQYF
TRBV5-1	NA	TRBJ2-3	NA	TGCGCCAGCAGCATGTCAGGGGCAAGCACAGATACGCAGTATTTT	CASSMSGASTDTQYF
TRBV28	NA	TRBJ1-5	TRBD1	TGTGCCAGCAGTTCCCCTAACAGGGGATTGGGCAATCAGCCCCAGCATTTT	CASSSPNRGLGNQPQHF
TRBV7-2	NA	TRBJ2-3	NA	TGTGCCAGCAGCTTAGCGGGGAAAGATACGCAGTATTTT	CASSLAGKDTQYF
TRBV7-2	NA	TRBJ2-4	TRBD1	TGTGCCAGCAGCTTAGCGGGACAGCAAAACATTCAGTACTTC	CASSLAGQQNIQYF
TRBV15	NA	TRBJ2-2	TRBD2	TGTGCCACCAGCAGAGAGCTAGCGGGAACCACCGGGGAGCTGTTTTTT	CATSRELAGTTGELFF
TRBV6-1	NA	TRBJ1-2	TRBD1	TGTGCCAGCAGTAACGGACAGGGGGCGTCCTATGGCTACACCTTC	CASSNGQGASYGYTF
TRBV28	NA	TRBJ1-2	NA	TGTGCCAGCAGTTTGGGAGACTATGGCTACACCTTC	CASSLGDYGYTF
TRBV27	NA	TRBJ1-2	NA	TGTGCCAGCAGTTCCGCGGACGGGTATGGCTACACCTTC	CASSSADGYGYTF
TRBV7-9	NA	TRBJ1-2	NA	TGTGCCAGCAGCCCCAGCGATGGCTACACCTTC	CASSPSDGYTF
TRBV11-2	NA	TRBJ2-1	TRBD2	TGTGCCAGCAGCTTAGGTCCAGCGGGACGTCCTGGTGAGCAGTTCTTC	CASSLGPAGRPGEQFF
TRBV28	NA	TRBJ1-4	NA	TGTGCCAGCAGTTTATACGGGATTGGTGAAAAACTGTTTTTT	CASSLYGIGEKLFF
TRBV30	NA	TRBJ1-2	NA	TGTGCCTGGCAGGGGCATGGCTACACCTTC	CAWQGHGYTF
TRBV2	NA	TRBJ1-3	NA	TGTGCCAGCAGTGAAGATTCGCAGATCTCTGGAAACACCATATATTTT	CASSEDSQISGNTIYF
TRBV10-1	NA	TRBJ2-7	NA	TGCGCCAGCAGTGATAATTACGAGCAGTACTTC	CASSDNYEQYF
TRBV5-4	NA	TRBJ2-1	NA	TGTGCCAGCAGCTTGTCGGGGCCCCTAAATGAGCAGTTCTTC	CASSLSGPLNEQFF
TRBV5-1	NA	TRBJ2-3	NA	TGCGCCAGCGGGACCGGGACACTGGGGGATACGCAGTATTTT	CASGTGTLGDTQYF
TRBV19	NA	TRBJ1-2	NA	TGTGCCAGTAGTATAGATGGCAGAGGCTATGGCTACACCTTC	CASSIDGRGYGYTF
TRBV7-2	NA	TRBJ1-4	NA	TGTGCCAGCAGCGCGCAGGGTGGGGGTGAAAAACTGTTTTTT	CASSAQGGGEKLFF
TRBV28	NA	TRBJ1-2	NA	TGTGCCAGCAGTCCCACGTCCGGGACACACTATGGCTACACCTTC	CASSPTSGTHYGYTF
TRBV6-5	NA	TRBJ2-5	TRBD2	TGTGCCAGCAGCTCCGGGACTAGCGGTAGAGAGACCCAGTACTTC	CASSSGTSGRETQYF
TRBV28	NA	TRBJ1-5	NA	TGTGCCACCATTGAGAGCGGCAATCAGCCCCAGCATTTT	CATIESGNQPQHF
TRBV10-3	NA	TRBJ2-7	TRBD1	TGTGCCATCAGGAATGGACAGGGAGGCCAGCAGTACTTC	CAIRNGQGGQQYF
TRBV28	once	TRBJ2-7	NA	TGTGCCAGTAACAGTCTTCAACCCTCCTCCTACGAGCAGTACTTC	CASNSLQPSSYEQYF
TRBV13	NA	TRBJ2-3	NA	TGTGCCAGCAGCTTATATCCCAACACAGATACGCAGTATTTT	CASSLYPNTDTQYF
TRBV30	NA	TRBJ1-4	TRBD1	TGTGCCTGGAAGGACAGGGGGCATGAAAAACTGTTTTTT	CAWKDRGHEKLFF
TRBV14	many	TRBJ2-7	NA	TGTGCCAGCAGCCCGATGGGGCCGGGCGAGCAGTACTTC	CASSPMGPGEQYF
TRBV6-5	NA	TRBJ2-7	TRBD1	TGTGCCAGCAGTCGACAGGGCGGCGAGCAGTACTTC	CASSRQGGEQYF
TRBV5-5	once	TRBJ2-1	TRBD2	TGTGCCAGCGGACTAGGAGAGTCCTACAATGAGCAGTTCTTC	CASGLGESYNEQFF
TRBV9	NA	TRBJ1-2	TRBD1	TGTGCCAGCAGCCCAGACAGGGGGGACTATGGCTACACCTTC	CASSPDRGDYGYTF
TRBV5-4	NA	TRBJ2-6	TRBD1	TGTGCCAGCAGCTTGAGGGGACAGGGACAGTCTGGGGCCAACGTCCTGACTTTC	CASSLRGQGQSGANVLTF
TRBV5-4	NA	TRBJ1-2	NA	TGTGCCAGCAGTTGGACCCAAGTAGAGTATGGCTACACCTTC	CASSWTQVEYGYTF
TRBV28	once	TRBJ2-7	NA	TGTGCCAGCAGTTTTCAAGGTACGGCCTGGGACCACGAGCAGTACTTC	CASSFQGTAWDHEQYF
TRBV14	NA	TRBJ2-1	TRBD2	TGTGCCAGCAGCCAAGTGAGGACTAGCGGGATTGGGAATGAGCAGTTCTTC	CASSQVRTSGIGNEQFF
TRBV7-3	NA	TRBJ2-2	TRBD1	TGTGCCAGCACCTCGGGGGGACAGGGGTACACCGGGGAGCTGTTTTTT	CASTSGGQGYTGELFF